This T cell receptor beta chain is from a study of graft-versus-host responses after intestinal transplantation. On the study more broadly: All recipients got anti-thymocyte globulin induction, then tacrolimus and steroids for approximately three years.

As to this clone: Its antigen is still unknown.

Once graft tissue had been processed, intraepithelial and lamina propria lymphocytes were released. Study observations and caveats: GvH clones surfaced in recipient marrow, some emerging earlier in ileum or blood. The study associated peak circulating GvH clone levels with early post-transplant HvG declines. High graft-versus-host to host-versus-graft clonal ratios were seen in allografts of patients with graft-donor T cell macrochimerism.

The germline CDR1 and CDR2 sequences are MNHEY and SVGAGI. V was cut by 3 bases and J by 2 bases, with 17 bases left in between. The CDR3 loop spans 16 amino acids. Data came from immunoSEQ multiplex PCR; TCRdb stores just in-frame clones and leaves some out. This table holds 50,000 to 75,000 clones, approximately 88% found once. The receptor comes from a human patient who received an intestinal transplant, so some T cells may come from the graft donor. The source was ileum tissue, collected approximately 370 days after transplant. V is TRBV6-5 and J is TRBJ2-7, with D perhaps TRBD1 (6 bases). CDR3: CASSYRVTGRTYEQYF. Written as DNA, the CDR3 is TGTGCCAGCAGTTATAGGGTGACAGGAAGGACCTACGAGCAGTACTTC.